The entry below describes one T cell receptor (beta chain). A much larger clone differs from this one at a single base, so this may be a read error. A TCRbeta library incorporating unique molecular identifiers was prepared. In TCRdb, the PCR reads were re-called with MiXCR into one record per CDR3 protein. The data show some 600,000 distinct CDR3 sequences, 15% to 20% seen once. The data are from a study of T-cell reconstitution after alpha-beta-depleted transplantation in children. Looked up from germline, CDR1 is LNHNV and CDR2 is YYDKDF (reference sequence). V trimming: 10 bases; J trimming: 0 bases; junction bases outside the gene matches: 11. There are 16 residues in the CDR3.

The chain carries TRBV15 and TRBJ2-3, with TRBD2 matching over 9 bases. The source was PBMCs from the stem cell graft donor, collected from the stem cell graft. The TCR originated in a human donor who donated a stem cell graft to a child with acute myeloid leukemia. Here the CDR3 reads CAMASGASLSTDTQYF. The CDR3 nucleotides read TGTGCCATGGCTAGCGGGGCCTCACTCAGCACAGATACGCAGTATTTT.